The 23 T cell receptor beta chains presented below share a single source sample, sequenced in a study of regulatory and conventional T cells in RAG deficiency. Profiling relied on immunoSEQ multiplex PCR, and the TCRdb table lists in-frame clones only, not all of them. The data contain about 30,000 clones, roughly three quarters of them seen just once; the ten biggest clones take up around 3.6%. The sorted conventional CD4+ T cells were CD25-low and CD127-high, with genomic DNA sequenced. These sequences were also reported in another study, on regulatory T cells. From that paper: The PCR used 52 TRBV and 13 TRBJ primers.

Sequenced input: CD4+ effector T cells sorted from blood. The source is a human donor in good health.

V usage is TRBV2 and J usage is TRBJ1-1; D is possibly TRBD1 (6 bases). Germline V lookup: CDR1 SNHLY, CDR2 FYNNEI. This CDR3 spans 14 amino acids. V was shortened by 6 bases and J by 4 bases, with 15 bases between the two germline ends. This CDR3 is CASSEQGRLTEAFF. CDR3 coding DNA: TGTGCCAGCAGCGAACAGGGACGGCTCACTGAAGCTTTCTTT.

The rearrangement uses TRBV4-1 and TRBJ2-2; the D gene is possibly TRBD2 (6 bases). The CDR3 runs 16 residues. Trimming removed 3 bases from V and 4 bases from J, with 15 bases in between. In germline, CDR1 is MGHRA, CDR2 YSYEKL. CDR3 sequence (DNA): TGCGCCAGCAGCCATAGCAGGAGGGTATTCACCGGGGAGCTGTTTTTT. Protein product: CASSHSRRVFTGELFF.

The CDR3 loop is CASSVDVHSAEKLFF. CDR3 DNA sequence: TGTGCCAGCAGCGTAGATGTACATTCAGCTGAAAAACTGTTTTTT. The chain recombines TRBV9 with TRBJ1-4; D remains ambiguous. The V gene's germline CDR1 is SGDLS and CDR2 YYNGEE. Deletions cut 0 bases from V and 7 bases from J, with 13 bases between. The CDR3 is 15 residues long.

The rearrangement links TRBV29-1 to TRBJ2-5; D is unresolved. V was trimmed by 3 bases and J by 5 bases, leaving 16 bases between them. The CDR3 length is 14 residues. Per the germline V gene, CDR1 is SQVTM and CDR2 is ANQGSEA. DNA of the CDR3: TGCAGCGTTGATCTAAGGGCAGCGAGGGAGACCCAGTACTTC. This encodes CSVDLRAARETQYF. The full variable domain, its missing parts supplied by reference TRBV29-1 and TRBJ2-5, is SAVISQKPSRDICQRGTSLTIQCQVDSQVTMMFWYRQQPGQSLTLIATANQGSEATYESGFVIDKFPISRPNLTFSTLTVSNMSPEDSSIYLCSVDLRAARETQYFGPGTRLLVL.

This chain connects TRBV6-5 to TRBJ2-2; D not certain. Germline V gene data show CDR1 as MNHEY and CDR2 as SVGAGI. The CDR3 is 15 residues long. V lost 2 bases and J lost 4, with 11 bases in between. CDR3 sequence reads: CASSYGILGTGELFF. The DNA of the CDR3 is TGTGCCAGCAGTTACGGCATATTGGGCACCGGGGAGCTGTTTTTT.

This chain uses TRBV6-6 with TRBJ1-2, with D perhaps matching TRBD1 (5 bases). This CDR3 has 14 residues. Trimming took 2 bases from V and 4 from J, leaving 11 bases between them. Germline CDR1 reads MNHNY; CDR2 reads SVGAGI (reference sequence). The CDR3 DNA reads TGTGCCAGCAGTTACGACTGGGGCACCTATGGCTACACCTTC. Protein product: CASSYDWGTYGYTF.

CDR3 region: CASSLGTLSSTDTQYF. In nucleotides, the CDR3 is TGTGCCAGCAGCCTGGGGACTCTATCTAGCACAGATACGCAGTATTTT. The rearrangement links TRBV5-8 to TRBJ2-3; a weak D match, TRBD2 (6 bases). This CDR3 contains 16 residues. Germline V gene sequence: CDR1 SGHTS, CDR2 YDEGEE. V was clipped by 4 bases and J by 0 bases, with 15 bases between them.

This sequence joins TRBV6-1 and TRBJ1-5, with a weak D call TRBD1 (6 bases). The V gene lost 6 bases and the J gene lost 9 bases, with 15 bases spanning the gap. CDR1 MNHNS and CDR2 SASEGT come from the germline V gene. The CDR3 totals 13 residues. The CDR3 is CASRETGFRPQHF. The CDR3 bases are TGTGCCAGCAGGGAAACAGGGTTCCGGCCCCAGCATTTT.

This chain joins TRBV2 and TRBJ2-1, with TRBD2 matching 8 bases. The CDR3 covers 14 residues. CDR1 is SNHLY, CDR2 FYNNEI, per germline. V shed 8 bases, J shed 0 bases, and the junction held 3 bases outside the gene matches. CDR3 nucleotides: TGTGCCAGCTCCGGGACTAGCTCCTACAATGAGCAGTTCTTC. Protein product: CASSGTSSYNEQFF.

The chain links TRBV7-8 to TRBJ2-7; D gene ambiguous. The germline V gene encodes CDR1 SGHVS and CDR2 FQNEAQ. Trimming left V 2 bases short and J 2 bases short, with 10 bases between. The CDR3 consists of 14 residues. CDR3 coding DNA: TGTGCCAGCAGCTTACTCCGGAATCCCTACGAGCAGTACTTC. Encoded protein: CASSLLRNPYEQYF.

The DNA of the CDR3 is TGTGCCAGCAGCCTAACAGGGGGACCTGAAGCTTTCTTT. Translation: CASSLTGGPEAFF. The chain couples TRBV5-8 to TRBJ1-1, with 8 bases identical to TRBD1. The V segment lost 4 bases and the J segment 6 bases; nucleotides outside the gene matches: 5. The CDR3 has 13 residues. The germline V gene encodes CDR1 SGHTS and CDR2 YDEGEE.

The chain's CDR3 is CASSLEGPRLYGYTF. For the CDR3, the DNA is TGTGCCAGCAGCTTGGAGGGCCCCCGCCTCTATGGCTACACCTTC. The chain recombines TRBV5-4 with TRBJ1-2; D unclear. The CDR3 contains 15 residues. The V and J ends lost 0 bases and 4 bases respectively, with 13 bases between them. The germline V gene has CDR1 SGHNT and CDR2 YYREEE (reference sequence).

This chain joins TRBV15 and TRBJ2-5; 9 nucleotides match TRBD2. The V and J ends lost 5 bases and 5 bases, in that order; junction bases with no gene match: 6. This CDR3 region has 14 residues. Germline V gives CDR1 LNHNV, CDR2 YYDKDF (reference sequence). CDR3 nucleotides: TGTGCCACCAGCCTGCGGGGGGGCCTGGAGACCCAGTACTTC. As protein: CATSLRGGLETQYF.

The chain is built from TRBV28 and TRBJ2-7, with 10 bases lining up with TRBD2. From germline, CDR1 is MDHEN and CDR2 SYDVKM. This CDR3 region has 15 residues. The V gene end was trimmed by 7 bases and the J gene end by 0 bases; junction bases not matched to a gene: 6. CDR3 in amino acids: CASTRTSGASYEQYF. CDR3 coding DNA: TGTGCCAGCACTAGGACTAGCGGAGCCTCCTACGAGCAGTACTTC.

The V gene is TRBV7-3, the J gene TRBJ2-1; D is perhaps TRBD2 (6 bases). This CDR3 has 18 amino acids. Germline V CDR1 and CDR2: SGHTA, FQGTGA. V lost 6 bases and J 0 bases, leaving 21 bases between the germline ends. The CDR3 sequence is CASSGGPPQLSSYNEQFF. The CDR3, as DNA: TGTGCCAGCAGTGGAGGGCCACCGCAACTAAGCTCCTACAATGAGCAGTTCTTC.

The V gene is TRBV5-1, the J gene TRBJ2-7; D perhaps matches TRBD2 (6 bases). Trimming took off 0 bases at V and 1 base at J, with 17 bases between the two ends. The CDR3 runs 17 residues. In germline, CDR1 is SGHRS, CDR2 YFSETQ. CDR3 amino acids: CASSLESWDSNSYEQYF. The DNA for the CDR3 is TGCGCCAGCAGCTTGGAATCATGGGACTCCAATTCCTACGAGCAGTACTTC.

The rearrangement joins TRBV12-5 to TRBJ2-3, with 9 bases aligning to TRBD1. The ends lost 6 bases at V and 4 bases at J; junction bases unmatched: 8. Germline lookup yields CDR1 LGHNT and CDR2 FRNRAP. This CDR3 is 15 amino acids long. CDR3 sequence: CASGPGTGRADTQYF. CDR3 DNA: TGTGCTAGTGGACCTGGGACAGGGAGAGCAGATACGCAGTATTTT.

The chain carries TRBV9 and TRBJ1-6, with unresolved D. Deletions cut 0 bases from V and 8 bases from J, with 12 bases between. The germline CDR1 and CDR2 sequences are SGDLS and YYNGEE. This CDR3 has 15 amino acids. CDR3: CASSVGNRADSPLHF. CDR3 nucleotides: TGTGCCAGCAGCGTAGGGAATCGGGCGGATTCACCCCTCCACTTT.

The gene calls are TRBV9 and TRBJ2-5, with 9 bases lining up with TRBD2. The CDR3 consists of 14 residues. Germline loops: CDR1 SGDLS, CDR2 YYNGEE. J lost 5 bases, V lost 2 bases, and 4 bases had no gene match. The CDR3 spells CASSVGGGAETQYF. In DNA form, the CDR3 reads TGTGCCAGCAGCGTTGGCGGGGGGGCGGAGACCCAGTACTTC.

The chain carries TRBV4-2 and TRBJ1-1; D may be TRBD1 (5 bases). The germline CDR1 and CDR2 sequences are LGHNA and YNFKEQ. This CDR3 contains 15 residues. V was cut by 3 bases and J by 4 bases, with 15 bases left in between. CDR3 in amino acids: CASSQGRAGFTEAFF. The DNA of the CDR3 is TGTGCCAGCAGCCAGGGGCGCGCAGGGTTCACTGAAGCTTTCTTT.

The rearrangement joins TRBV21-1 to TRBJ1-1; the table calls TRBD1, which could not be checked here. TRBV21-1 corresponds to a pseudogene. CDR3 length: 17 residues. The CDR3 DNA reads as TGTGCCAGCAGCCCGGGACAGGGGCCAGTAGGGAACACTGAAGCTTTCTTT. It yields the protein CASSPGQGPVGNTEAFF.

The chain carries TRBV6-1 and TRBJ2-7; tentatively, D is TRBD1 (6 bases). The CDR3 consists of 13 residues. Germline values: CDR1 MNHNS, CDR2 SASEGT. Trimming left V 6 bases short and J 3 bases short, with 12 bases between. CDR3 DNA sequence: TGTGCCAGCAGCGGACAGATATACTACGAGCAGTACTTC. Its translation: CASSGQIYYEQYF.

The rearrangement links TRBV19 to TRBJ1-6, with a tentative D call TRBD1 (5 bases). The V end was cut by 4 bases, the J end by 10 bases, with 17 bases between. The germline V gene encodes CDR1 LNHDA and CDR2 SQIVND (reference sequence). The CDR3 extends over 15 amino acids. CDR3 residues: CASSTGIYTGSPLHF. The CDR3 nucleotides read TGTGCCAGTAGTACGGGGATATACACAGGATCACCCCTCCACTTT.